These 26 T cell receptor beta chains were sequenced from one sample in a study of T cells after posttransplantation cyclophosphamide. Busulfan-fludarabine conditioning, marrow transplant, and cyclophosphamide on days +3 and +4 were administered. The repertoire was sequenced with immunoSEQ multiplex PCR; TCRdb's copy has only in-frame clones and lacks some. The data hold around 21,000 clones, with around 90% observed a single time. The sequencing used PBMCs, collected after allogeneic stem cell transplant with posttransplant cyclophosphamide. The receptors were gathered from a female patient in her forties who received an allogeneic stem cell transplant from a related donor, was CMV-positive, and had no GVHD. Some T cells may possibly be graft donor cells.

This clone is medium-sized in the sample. This chain's CDR3 is CAISDGEGPLSPQHF. As DNA, the CDR3 is TGTGCCATCAGTGACGGGGAGGGTCCCCTGTCGCCCCAGCATTTT. The gene calls are TRBV10-3 and TRBJ1-5; D is undetermined. Germline V gene sequence: CDR1 ENHRY, CDR2 SYGVKD. Trimming left V 3 bases short and J 9 bases short, with 18 bases between. The CDR3 covers 15 residues.

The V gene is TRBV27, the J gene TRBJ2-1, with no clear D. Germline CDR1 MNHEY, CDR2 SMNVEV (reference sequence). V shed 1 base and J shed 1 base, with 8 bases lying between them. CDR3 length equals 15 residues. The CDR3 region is CASSLYGISYNEQFF. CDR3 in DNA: TGTGCCAGCAGTTTATACGGTATTTCCTACAATGAGCAGTTCTTC.

The CDR3 here is CASSLKGWPQHF. As DNA, the CDR3 is TGCGCCAGCAGCCTAAAGGGGTGGCCCCAGCATTTT. V usage is TRBV23-1 and J usage is TRBJ1-5; D perhaps matches TRBD1 (5 bases). Being an ORF, TRBV23-1 has a function that is uncertain. Trimming took off 6 bases at V and 9 bases at J, with 12 bases between the two ends. The length of the CDR3 is 12 residues.

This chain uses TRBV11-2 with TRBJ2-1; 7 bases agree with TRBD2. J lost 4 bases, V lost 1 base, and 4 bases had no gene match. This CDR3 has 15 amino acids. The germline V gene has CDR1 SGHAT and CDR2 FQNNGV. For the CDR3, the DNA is TGTGCCAGCAGCTTAGGTCTAGCGGATTACAATGAGCAGTTCTTC. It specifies CASSLGLADYNEQFF.

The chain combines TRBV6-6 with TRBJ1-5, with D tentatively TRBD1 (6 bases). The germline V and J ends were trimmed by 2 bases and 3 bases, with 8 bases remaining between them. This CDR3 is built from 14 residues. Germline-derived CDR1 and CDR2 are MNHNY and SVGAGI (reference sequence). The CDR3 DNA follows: TGTGCCAGCAGTTACCCAGGGGACAATCAGCCCCAGCATTTT. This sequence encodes CASSYPGDNQPQHF.

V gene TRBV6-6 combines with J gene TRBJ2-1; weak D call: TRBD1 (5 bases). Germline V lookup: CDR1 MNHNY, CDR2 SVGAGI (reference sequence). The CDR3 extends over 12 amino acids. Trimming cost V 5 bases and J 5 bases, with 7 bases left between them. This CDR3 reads CASSETDNEQFF. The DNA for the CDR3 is TGTGCCAGCAGTGAGACAGACAATGAGCAGTTCTTC.

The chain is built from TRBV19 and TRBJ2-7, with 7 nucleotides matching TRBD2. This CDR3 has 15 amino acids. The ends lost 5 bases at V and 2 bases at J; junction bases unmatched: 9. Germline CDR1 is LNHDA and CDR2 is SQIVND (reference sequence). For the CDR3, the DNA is TGTGCCAGTAGTCAAAAGTGGCTAGCGGCCTACGAGCAGTACTTC. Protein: CASSQKWLAAYEQYF. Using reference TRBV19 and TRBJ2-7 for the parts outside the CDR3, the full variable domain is DGGITQSPKYLFRKEGQNVTLSCEQNLNHDAMYWYRQDPGQGLRLIYYSQIVNDFQKGDIAEGYSVSREKKESFPLTVTSAQKNPTAFYLCASSQKWLAAYEQYFGPGTRLTVT.

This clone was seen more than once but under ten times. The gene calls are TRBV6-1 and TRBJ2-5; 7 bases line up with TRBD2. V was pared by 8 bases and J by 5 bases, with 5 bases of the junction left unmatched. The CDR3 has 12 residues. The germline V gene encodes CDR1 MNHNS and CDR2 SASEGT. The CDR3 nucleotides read TGTGCCAGCGGGAGGGCCGGGGAGACCCAGTACTTC. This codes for CASGRAGETQYF.

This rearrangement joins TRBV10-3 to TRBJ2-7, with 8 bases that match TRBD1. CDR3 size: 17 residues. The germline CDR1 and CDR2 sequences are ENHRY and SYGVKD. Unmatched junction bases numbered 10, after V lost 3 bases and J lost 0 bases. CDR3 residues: CAISDPVQGEPSYEQYF. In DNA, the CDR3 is TGTGCCATCAGTGATCCTGTACAGGGGGAACCCTCCTACGAGCAGTACTTC.

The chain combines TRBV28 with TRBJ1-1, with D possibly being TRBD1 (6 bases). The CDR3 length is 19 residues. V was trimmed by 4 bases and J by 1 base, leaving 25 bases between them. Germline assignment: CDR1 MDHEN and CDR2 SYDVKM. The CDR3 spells CASSSARGTSGGKNTEAFF. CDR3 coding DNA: TGTGCCAGCAGTTCGGCCAGGGGCACCTCCGGGGGGAAGAACACTGAAGCTTTCTTT.

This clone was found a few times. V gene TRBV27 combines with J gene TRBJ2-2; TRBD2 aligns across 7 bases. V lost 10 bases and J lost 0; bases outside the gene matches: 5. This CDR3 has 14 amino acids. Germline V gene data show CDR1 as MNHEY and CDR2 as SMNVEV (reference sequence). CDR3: CATREGPNTGELFF. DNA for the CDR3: TGTGCCACTAGGGAGGGCCCGAACACCGGGGAGCTGTTTTTT.

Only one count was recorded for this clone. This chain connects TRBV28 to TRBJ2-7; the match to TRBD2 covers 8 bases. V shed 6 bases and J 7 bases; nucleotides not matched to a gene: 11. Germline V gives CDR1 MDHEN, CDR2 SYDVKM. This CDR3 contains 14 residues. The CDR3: CASRRVAGSGEQYF. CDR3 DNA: TGTGCCAGCAGAAGGGTAGCGGGATCTGGTGAGCAGTACTTC. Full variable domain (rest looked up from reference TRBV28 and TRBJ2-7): DVKVTQSSRYLVKRTGEKVFLECVQDMDHENMFWYRQDPGLGLRLIYFSYDVKMKEKGDIPEGYSVSREKKERFSLILESASTNQTSMYLCASRRVAGSGEQYFGPGTRLTVT.

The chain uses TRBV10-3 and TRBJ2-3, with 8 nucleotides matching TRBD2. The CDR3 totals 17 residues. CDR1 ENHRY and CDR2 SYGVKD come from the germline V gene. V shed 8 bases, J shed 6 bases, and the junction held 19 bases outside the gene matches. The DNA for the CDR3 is TGTGCCATCCGGACTAGCCTCTCATATCCCGGGAGGGATACGCAGTATTTT. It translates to CAIRTSLSYPGRDTQYF.

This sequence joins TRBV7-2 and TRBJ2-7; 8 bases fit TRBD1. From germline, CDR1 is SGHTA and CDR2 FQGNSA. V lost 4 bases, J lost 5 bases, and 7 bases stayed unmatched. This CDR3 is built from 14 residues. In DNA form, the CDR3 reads TGTGCCAGCAGCTCGCGACAGGGGAGCCACGAGCAGTACTTC. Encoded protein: CASSSRQGSHEQYF.

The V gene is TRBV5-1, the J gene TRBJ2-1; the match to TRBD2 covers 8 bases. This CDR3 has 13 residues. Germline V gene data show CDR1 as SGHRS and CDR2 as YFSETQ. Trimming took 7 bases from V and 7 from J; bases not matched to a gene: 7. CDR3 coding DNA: TGCGCCAGCTCAATGGGACTAGGAAATGAGCAGTTCTTC. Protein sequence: CASSMGLGNEQFF.

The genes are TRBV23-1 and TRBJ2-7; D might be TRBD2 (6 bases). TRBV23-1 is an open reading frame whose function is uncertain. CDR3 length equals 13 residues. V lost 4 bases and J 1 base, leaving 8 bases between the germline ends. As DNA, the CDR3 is TGCGCCAGCAGTCCTGGGGGGTCCTACGAGCAGTACTTC. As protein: CASSPGGSYEQYF.

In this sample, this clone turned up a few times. The CDR3 loop reads CASSLVGLAGSPDTQYF. The CDR3 coding sequence is TGTGCCAGCAGCTTAGTGGGGCTAGCGGGATCCCCAGATACGCAGTATTTT. The rearrangement joins TRBV7-2 to TRBJ2-3; TRBD2 matches 9 bases. This CDR3 is 17 amino acids long. The V and J ends lost 1 base and 4 bases, in that order; junction bases with no gene match: 9. The V gene's germline CDR1 is SGHTA and CDR2 FQGNSA. Together with reference TRBV7-2 and TRBJ2-3, the CDR3 gives the full variable domain: GAGVSQSPSNKVTEKGKDVELRCDPISGHTALYWYRQSLGQGLEFLIYFQGNSAPDKSGLPSDRFSAERTGGSVSTLTIQRTQQEDSAVYLCASSLVGLAGSPDTQYFGPGTRLTVL.

As DNA, the CDR3 is TGTGCCAGCAGCTTGGATGGTTCGTACAGGGAGGGAACTGAAGCTTTCTTT. Residues: CASSLDGSYREGTEAFF. The gene calls are TRBV5-6 and TRBJ1-1; D is perhaps TRBD1 (6 bases). Trimming cost V 0 bases and J 5 bases, with 20 bases left between them. The CDR3 contains 17 residues. Germline V gives CDR1 SGHDT, CDR2 YYEEEE.

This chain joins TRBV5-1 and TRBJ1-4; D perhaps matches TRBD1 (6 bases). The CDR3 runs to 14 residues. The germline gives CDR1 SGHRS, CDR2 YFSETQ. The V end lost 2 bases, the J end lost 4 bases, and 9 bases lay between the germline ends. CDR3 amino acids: CASSLSGVNEKLFF. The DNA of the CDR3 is TGCGCCAGCAGCTTATCAGGGGTTAATGAAAAACTGTTTTTT.

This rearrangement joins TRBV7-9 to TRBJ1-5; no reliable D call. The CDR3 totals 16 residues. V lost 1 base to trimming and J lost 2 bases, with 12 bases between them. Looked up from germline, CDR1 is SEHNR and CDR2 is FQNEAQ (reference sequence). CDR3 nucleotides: TGTGCCAGCAGCTTAGATACGGGGATGGGCAATCAGCCCCAGCATTTT. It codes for CASSLDTGMGNQPQHF. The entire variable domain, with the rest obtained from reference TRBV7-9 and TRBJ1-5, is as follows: DTGVSQNPRHKITKRGQNVTFRCDPISEHNRLYWYRQTLGQGPEFLTYFQNEAQLEKSRLLSDRFSAERPKGSFSTLEIQRTEQGDSAMYLCASSLDTGMGNQPQHFGDGTRLSIL.

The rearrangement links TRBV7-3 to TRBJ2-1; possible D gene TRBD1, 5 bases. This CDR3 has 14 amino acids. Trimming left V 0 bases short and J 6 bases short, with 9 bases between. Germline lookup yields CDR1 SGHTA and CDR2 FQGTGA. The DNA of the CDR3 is TGTGCCAGCAGCTTAACGGGGCCGAGCAATGAGCAGTTCTTC. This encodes CASSLTGPSNEQFF.

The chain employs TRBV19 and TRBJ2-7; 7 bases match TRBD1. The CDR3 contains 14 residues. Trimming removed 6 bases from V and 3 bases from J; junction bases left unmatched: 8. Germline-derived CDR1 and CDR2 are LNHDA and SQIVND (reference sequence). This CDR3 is CASSRRRDSYEQYF. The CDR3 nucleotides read TGTGCCAGTAGCAGGCGACGGGACAGCTACGAGCAGTACTTC. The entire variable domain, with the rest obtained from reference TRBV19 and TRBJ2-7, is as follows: DGGITQSPKYLFRKEGQNVTLSCEQNLNHDAMYWYRQDPGQGLRLIYYSQIVNDFQKGDIAEGYSVSREKKESFPLTVTSAQKNPTAFYLCASSRRRDSYEQYFGPGTRLTVT.

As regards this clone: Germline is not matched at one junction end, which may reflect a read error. The CDR3 DNA sequence: TGCGCCAGCATTGAGCCCAGACAGAACGGGGAGCTGTTTTTT. Its protein is CASIEPRQNGELFF. The V call is TRBV10-1, the J call TRBJ2-2, with a weak D call TRBD1 (5 bases). The germline gives CDR1 WNHNN, CDR2 SYGVQD (reference sequence). This CDR3 region has 14 residues.

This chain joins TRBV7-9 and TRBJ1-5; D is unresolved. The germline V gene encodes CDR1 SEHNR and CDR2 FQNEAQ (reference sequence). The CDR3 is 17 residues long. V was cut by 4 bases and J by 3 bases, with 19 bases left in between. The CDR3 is CASSWVGTGINNQPQHF. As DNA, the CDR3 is TGTGCCAGCAGCTGGGTCGGAACCGGGATTAACAATCAGCCCCAGCATTTT.

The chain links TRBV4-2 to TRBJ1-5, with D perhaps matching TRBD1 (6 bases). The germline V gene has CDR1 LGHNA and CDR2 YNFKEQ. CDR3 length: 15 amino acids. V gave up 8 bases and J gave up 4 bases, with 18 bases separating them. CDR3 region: CASQTTGGGNQPQHF. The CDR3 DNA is TGTGCCAGCCAAACGACAGGAGGAGGTAATCAGCCCCAGCATTTT.

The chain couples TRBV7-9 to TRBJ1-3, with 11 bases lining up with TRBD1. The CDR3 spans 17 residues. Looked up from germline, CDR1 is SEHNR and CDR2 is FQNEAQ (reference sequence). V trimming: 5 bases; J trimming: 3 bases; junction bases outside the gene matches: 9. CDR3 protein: CASSPTPDRGLGNTIYF. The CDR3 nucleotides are TGTGCCAGCAGCCCTACTCCGGACAGGGGGCTTGGAAACACCATATATTTT.